In this sample, the clone carrying this T cell receptor beta chain turned up a few times. The antigen is undetermined. TCRdb processed the multiplex PCR reads anew with MiXCR; each CDR3 protein has one entry. The sample lists 200,000 or so distinct CDR3 sequences; roughly 29% were seen once. The lymph nodes were axillary draining lymph nodes from breast cancer patients. This CDR3 is 10 amino acids long. Germline CDR1 and CDR2: MNHEY and SMNVEV (reference sequence). Trimming cost V 8 bases and J 7 bases, with 6 bases left between them. The sample is drawn from a study of breast tumors, draining lymph nodes, adjacent tissues. General study points: Tumor T cell lymph node origin was a supported hypothesis, not proven. Tumor repertoires ranked between lymph nodes and nontumor tissue in diversity, with V and J gene preferences.

Material: axillary lymph node tissue. This TCR derives from a female donor with breast cancer. Some clones in this sample may be carry-over from other donors' samples. The chain employs TRBV27 and TRBJ2-1; D call uncertain. This CDR3 is CASGANEQFF. DNA of the CDR3: TGTGCCAGCGGAGCGAATGAGCAGTTCTTC.